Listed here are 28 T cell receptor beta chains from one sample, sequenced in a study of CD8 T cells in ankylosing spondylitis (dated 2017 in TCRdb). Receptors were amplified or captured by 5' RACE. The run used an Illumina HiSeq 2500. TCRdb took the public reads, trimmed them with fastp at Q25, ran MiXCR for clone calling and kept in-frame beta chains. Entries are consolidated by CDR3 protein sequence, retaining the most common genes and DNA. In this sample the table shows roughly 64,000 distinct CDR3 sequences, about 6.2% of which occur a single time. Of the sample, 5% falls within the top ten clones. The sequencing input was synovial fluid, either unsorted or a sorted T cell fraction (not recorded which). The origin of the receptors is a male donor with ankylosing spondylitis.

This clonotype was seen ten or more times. CDR3 residues: CASSAGTYNTEAFF. CDR3 coding DNA: TGTGCCAGCAGCGCCGGGACTTACAACACTGAAGCTTTCTTT. This sequence joins TRBV9 and TRBJ1-1, with D maybe TRBD1 (5 bases). Trimming stripped 3 bases from V and 2 bases from J, with 11 bases between. This CDR3 has 14 amino acids. The germline V gene encodes CDR1 SGDLS and CDR2 YYNGEE.

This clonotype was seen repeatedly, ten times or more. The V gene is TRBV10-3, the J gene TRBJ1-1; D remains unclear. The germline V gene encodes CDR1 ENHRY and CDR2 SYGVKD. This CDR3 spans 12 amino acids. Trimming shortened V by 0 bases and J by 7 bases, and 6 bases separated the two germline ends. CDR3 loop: CAISESTREAFF. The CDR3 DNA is TGTGCCATCAGTGAGTCGACACGTGAAGCTTTCTTT.

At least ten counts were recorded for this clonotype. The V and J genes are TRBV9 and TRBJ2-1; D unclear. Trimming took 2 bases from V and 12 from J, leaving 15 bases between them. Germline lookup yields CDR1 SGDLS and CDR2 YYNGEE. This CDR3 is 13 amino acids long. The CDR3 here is CASSVLEAPMQFF. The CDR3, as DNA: TGTGCCAGCAGCGTCCTAGAAGCGCCTATGCAGTTCTTC.

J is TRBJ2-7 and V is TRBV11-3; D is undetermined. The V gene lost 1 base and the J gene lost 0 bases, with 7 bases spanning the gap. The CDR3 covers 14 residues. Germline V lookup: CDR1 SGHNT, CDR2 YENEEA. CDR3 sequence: CASSLVSRSYEQYF. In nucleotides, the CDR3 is TGTGCCAGCAGCTTAGTTTCACGCTCCTACGAGCAGTACTTC.

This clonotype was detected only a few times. The CDR3 sequence is CAWSVRGRTNEKLFF. The CDR3 DNA reads TGTGCCTGGAGTGTAAGGGGCAGAACAAATGAAAAACTGTTTTTT. This chain joins TRBV30 and TRBJ1-4; tentatively, D is TRBD1 (5 bases). CDR1 is GTSNPN, CDR2 SVGIG, per germline (reference sequence). Deletions cut 0 bases from V and 5 bases from J, with 13 bases between. The CDR3 spans 15 residues.

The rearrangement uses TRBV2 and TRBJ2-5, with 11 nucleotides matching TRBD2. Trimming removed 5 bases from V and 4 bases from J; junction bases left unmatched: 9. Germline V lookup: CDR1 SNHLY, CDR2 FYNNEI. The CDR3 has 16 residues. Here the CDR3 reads CASSQLIAGGRETQYF. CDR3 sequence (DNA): TGTGCCAGCAGTCAGCTCATAGCGGGGGGGAGAGAGACCCAGTACTTC. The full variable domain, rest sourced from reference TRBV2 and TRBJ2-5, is EPEVTQTPSHQVTQMGQEVILRCVPISNHLYFYWYRQILGQKVEFLVSFYNNEISEKSEIFDDQFSVERPDGSNFTLKIRSTKLEDSAMYFCASSQLIAGGRETQYFGPGTRLLVL.

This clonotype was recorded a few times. The CDR3 spells CASSLETGSPLHF. CDR3 DNA: TGTGCCAGCAGCCTCGAAACAGGTTCACCCCTCCACTTT. This sequence joins TRBV9 and TRBJ1-6; D may be TRBD1 (5 bases). The CDR3 is 13 residues long. Germline V gene sequence: CDR1 SGDLS, CDR2 YYNGEE. Trimming took off 4 bases at V and 9 bases at J, with 11 bases between the two ends. The entire variable domain, with the rest obtained from reference TRBV9 and TRBJ1-6, is as follows: DSGVTQTPKHLITATGQRVTLRCSPRSGDLSVYWYQQSLDQGLQFLIQYYNGEERAKGNILERFSAQQFPDLHSELNLSSLELGDSALYFCASSLETGSPLHFGNGTRLTVT.

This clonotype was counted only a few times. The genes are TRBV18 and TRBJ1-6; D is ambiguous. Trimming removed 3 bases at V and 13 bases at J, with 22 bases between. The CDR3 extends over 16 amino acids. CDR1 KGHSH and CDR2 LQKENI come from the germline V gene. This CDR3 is CASSPAGADNWSPLHF. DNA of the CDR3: TGTGCCAGCTCACCGGCTGGCGCAGACAACTGGTCGCCCCTCCACTTT.

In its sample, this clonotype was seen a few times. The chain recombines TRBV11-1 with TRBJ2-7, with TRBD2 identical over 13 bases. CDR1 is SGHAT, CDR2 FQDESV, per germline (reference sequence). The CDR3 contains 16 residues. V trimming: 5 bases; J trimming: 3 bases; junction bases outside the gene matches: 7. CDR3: CASSTPGTSGNYEQYF. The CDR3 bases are TGTGCCAGCAGCACCCCCGGGACTAGCGGGAACTACGAGCAGTACTTC.

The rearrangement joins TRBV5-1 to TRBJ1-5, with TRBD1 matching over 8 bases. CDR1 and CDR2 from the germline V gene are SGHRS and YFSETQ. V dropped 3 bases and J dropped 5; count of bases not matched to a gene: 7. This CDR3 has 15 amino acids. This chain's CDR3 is CASSWGTGRDQPQHF. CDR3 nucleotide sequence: TGCGCCAGCAGCTGGGGGACAGGAAGGGATCAGCCCCAGCATTTT.

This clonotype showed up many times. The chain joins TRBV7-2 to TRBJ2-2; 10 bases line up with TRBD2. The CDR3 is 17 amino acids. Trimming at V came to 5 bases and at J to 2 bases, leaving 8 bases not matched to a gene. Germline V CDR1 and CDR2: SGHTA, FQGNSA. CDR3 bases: TGTGCCAGCAGCCACGCCCTAGCGGGAGTAAACACCGGGGAGCTGTTTTTT. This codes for CASSHALAGVNTGELFF.

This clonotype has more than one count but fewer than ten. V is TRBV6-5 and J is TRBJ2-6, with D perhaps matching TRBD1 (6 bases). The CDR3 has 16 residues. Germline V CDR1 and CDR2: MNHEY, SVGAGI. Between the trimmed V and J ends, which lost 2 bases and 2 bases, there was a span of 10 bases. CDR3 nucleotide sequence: TGTGCCAGCAGTTACCCACGACAGGCTGGGGCCAACGTCCTGACTTTC. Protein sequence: CASSYPRQAGANVLTF.

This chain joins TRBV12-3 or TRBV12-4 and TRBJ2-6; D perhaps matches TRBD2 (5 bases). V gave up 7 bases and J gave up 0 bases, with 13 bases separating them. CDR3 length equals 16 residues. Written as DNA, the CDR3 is TGTGCCAGCACCGGAGGTCGGCTCTCTGGGGCCAACGTCCTGACTTTC. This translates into CASTGGRLSGANVLTF.

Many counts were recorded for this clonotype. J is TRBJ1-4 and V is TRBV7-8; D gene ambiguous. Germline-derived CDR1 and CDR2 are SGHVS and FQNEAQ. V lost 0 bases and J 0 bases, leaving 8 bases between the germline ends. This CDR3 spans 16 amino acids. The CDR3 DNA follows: TGTGCCAGCAGCTTAGCGTCCCAGACAACTAATGAAAAACTGTTTTTT. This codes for CASSLASQTTNEKLFF.

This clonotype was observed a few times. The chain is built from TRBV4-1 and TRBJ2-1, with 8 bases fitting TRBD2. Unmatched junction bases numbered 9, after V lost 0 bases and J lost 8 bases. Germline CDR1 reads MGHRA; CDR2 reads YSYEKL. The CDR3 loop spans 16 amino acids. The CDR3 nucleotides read TGCGCCAGCAGCCAAGATAGAGGACTAGCAACTCATGAGCAGTTCTTC. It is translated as CASSQDRGLATHEQFF.

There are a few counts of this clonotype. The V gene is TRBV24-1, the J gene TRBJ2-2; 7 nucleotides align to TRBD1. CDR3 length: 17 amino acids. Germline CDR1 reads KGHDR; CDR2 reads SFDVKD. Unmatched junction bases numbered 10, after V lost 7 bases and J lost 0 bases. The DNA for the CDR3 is TGTGCCACCAGCCCCCGGGACAGAGAATCGAACACCGGGGAGCTGTTTTTT. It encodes CATSPRDRESNTGELFF.

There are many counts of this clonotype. The CDR3 coding sequence is TGTGCCAGCAGCCCTAGGTCCCATGGTTACGAAAAACTGTTTTTT. As protein: CASSPRSHGYEKLFF. The V call is TRBV7-9, the J call TRBJ1-4; D unclear. The germline V gene encodes CDR1 SEHNR and CDR2 FQNEAQ (reference sequence). This CDR3 is built from 15 residues. V gave up 5 bases and J gave up 8 bases, with 18 bases separating them.

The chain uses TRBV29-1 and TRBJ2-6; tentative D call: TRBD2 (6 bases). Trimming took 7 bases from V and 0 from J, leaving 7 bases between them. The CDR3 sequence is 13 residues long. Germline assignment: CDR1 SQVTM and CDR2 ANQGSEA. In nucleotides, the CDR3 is TGCAGCGCGGGGGACTCTGGGGCCAACGTCCTGACTTTC. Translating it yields CSAGDSGANVLTF. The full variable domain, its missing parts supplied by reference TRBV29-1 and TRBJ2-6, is SAVISQKPSRDICQRGTSLTIQCQVDSQVTMMFWYRQQPGQSLTLIATANQGSEATYESGFVIDKFPISRPNLTFSTLTVSNMSPEDSSIYLCSAGDSGANVLTFGAGSRLTVL.

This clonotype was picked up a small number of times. The CDR3 is CASSFPSGGNSYEQYF. CDR3 bases: TGTGCCAGCAGCTTCCCTAGCGGGGGAAACTCCTACGAGCAGTACTTC. This sequence joins TRBV7-2 and TRBJ2-7; 10 bases line up with TRBD2. In germline, CDR1 is SGHTA, CDR2 FQGNSA. V shed 3 bases, J shed 0 bases, and the junction held 5 bases outside the gene matches. The CDR3 has 16 amino acids.

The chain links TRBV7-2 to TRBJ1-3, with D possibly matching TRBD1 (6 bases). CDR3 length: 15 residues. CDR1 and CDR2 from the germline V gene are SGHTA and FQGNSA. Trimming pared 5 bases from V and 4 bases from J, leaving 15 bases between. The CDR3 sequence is CASSVKTGLGNTIYF. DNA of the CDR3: TGTGCCAGCAGCGTCAAAACAGGGTTAGGAAACACCATATATTTT.

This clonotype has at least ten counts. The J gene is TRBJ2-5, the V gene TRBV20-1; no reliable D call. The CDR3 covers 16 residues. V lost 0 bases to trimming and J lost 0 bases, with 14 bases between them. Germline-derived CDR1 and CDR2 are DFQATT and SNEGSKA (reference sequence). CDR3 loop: CSARDTYSSDQETQYF. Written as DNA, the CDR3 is TGCAGTGCTAGAGACACCTATAGCTCTGACCAAGAGACCCAGTACTTC.

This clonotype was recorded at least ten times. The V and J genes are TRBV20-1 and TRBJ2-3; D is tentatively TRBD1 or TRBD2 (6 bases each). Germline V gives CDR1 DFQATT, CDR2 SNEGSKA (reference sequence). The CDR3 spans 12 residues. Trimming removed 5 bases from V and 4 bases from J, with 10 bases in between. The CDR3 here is CSAGRTADTQYF. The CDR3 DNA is TGCAGTGCTGGGAGGACAGCAGATACGCAGTATTTT.

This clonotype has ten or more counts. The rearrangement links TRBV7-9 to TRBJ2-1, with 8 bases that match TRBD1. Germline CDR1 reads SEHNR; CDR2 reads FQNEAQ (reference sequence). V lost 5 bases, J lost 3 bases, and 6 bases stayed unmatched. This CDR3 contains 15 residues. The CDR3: CASSTGQENYNEQFF. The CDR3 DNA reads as TGTGCCAGCAGCACGGGACAGGAGAACTACAATGAGCAGTTCTTC.

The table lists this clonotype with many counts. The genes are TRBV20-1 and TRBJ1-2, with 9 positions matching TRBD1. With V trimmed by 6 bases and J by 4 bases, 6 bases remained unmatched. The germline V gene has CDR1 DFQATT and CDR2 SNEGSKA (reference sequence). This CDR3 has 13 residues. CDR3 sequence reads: CSAGGQGGYGYTF. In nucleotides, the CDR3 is TGCAGTGCAGGGGGACAGGGCGGCTATGGCTACACCTTC.

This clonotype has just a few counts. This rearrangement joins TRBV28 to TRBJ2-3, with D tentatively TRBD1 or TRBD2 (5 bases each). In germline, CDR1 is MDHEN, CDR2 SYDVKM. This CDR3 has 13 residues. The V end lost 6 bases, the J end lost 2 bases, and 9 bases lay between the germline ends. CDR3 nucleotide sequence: TGTGCCAGCAGCGGGGACGCCACAGATACGCAGTATTTT. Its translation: CASSGDATDTQYF.

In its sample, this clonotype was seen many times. CDR3 sequence: CASSTRAVSTDTQYF. CDR3 DNA sequence: TGTGCCAGCAGCACCAGGGCCGTGAGCACAGATACGCAGTATTTT. The chain recombines TRBV11-1 with TRBJ2-3, with TRBD1 as a possible D gene (5 bases). Deletions cut 5 bases from V and 0 bases from J, with 12 bases between. The CDR3 has 15 residues. Looked up from germline, CDR1 is SGHAT and CDR2 is FQDESV (reference sequence).

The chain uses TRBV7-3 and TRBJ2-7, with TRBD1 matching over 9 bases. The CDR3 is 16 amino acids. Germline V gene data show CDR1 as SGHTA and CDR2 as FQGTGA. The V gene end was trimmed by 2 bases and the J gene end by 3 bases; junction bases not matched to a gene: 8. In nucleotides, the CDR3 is TGTGCCAGCAGCTTATCTGGGGAGGACAGGGGCTACGAGCAGTACTTC. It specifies CASSLSGEDRGYEQYF.

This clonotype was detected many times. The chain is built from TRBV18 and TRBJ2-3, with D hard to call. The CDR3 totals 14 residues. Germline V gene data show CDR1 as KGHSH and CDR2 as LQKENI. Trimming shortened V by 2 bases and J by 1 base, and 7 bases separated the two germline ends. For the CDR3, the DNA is TGTGCCAGCTCACCATACAGCGGCACAGATACGCAGTATTTT. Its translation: CASSPYSGTDTQYF.